This T cell receptor beta chain came from a study of post-analysis software for immune sequencing data. Overall study results and limits: F measure showed strong co-clustering of same-batch samples.

In the case of this clonotype: Its antigen is currently unknown. A read error may be the cause here, since a much bigger clone is one base away.

Prepared TCR beta cDNA libraries contained unique molecular identifiers. Starting from roughly 1 to 10 million T cells, the study yielded approximately 460,000 cDNA molecules. TCRdb reprocessed the PCR reads with MiXCR, giving one entry per CDR3 protein. There are approximately 180,000 distinct CDR3 sequences in the sample; approximately 30% occur only once, and roughly 1.6% lies in the top ten. The receptor comes from a girl between 5 and 17 years old with multiple sclerosis. Sequenced input: blood.

CDR3 sequence reads: CATSRVPGRETQYF. CDR3 DNA sequence: TGTGCCACCAGCAGAGTCCCGGGAAGGGAGACCCAGTACTTC. V gene TRBV15 combines with J gene TRBJ2-5; a possible D gene is TRBD2 (5 bases). Germline lookup yields CDR1 LNHNV and CDR2 YYDKDF (reference sequence). This CDR3 is built from 14 residues. V lost 1 base and J lost 5, with 11 bases in between.